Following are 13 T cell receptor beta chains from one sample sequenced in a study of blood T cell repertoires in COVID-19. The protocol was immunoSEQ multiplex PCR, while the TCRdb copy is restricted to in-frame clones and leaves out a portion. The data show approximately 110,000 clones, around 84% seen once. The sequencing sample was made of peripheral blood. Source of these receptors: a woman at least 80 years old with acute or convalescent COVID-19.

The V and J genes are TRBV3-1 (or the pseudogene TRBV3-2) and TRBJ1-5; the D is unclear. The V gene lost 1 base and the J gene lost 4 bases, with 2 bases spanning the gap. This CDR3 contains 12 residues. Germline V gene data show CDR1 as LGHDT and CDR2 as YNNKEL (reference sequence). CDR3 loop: CASSQANQPQHF. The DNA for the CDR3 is TGTGCCAGCAGCCAAGCAAATCAGCCCCAGCATTTT.

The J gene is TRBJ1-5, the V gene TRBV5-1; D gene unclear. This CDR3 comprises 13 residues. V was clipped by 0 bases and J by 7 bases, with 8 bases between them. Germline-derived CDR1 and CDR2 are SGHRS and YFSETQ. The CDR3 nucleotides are TGCGCCAGCAGCTTGGGGGCGGGCCAGCCCCAGCATTTT. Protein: CASSLGAGQPQHF.

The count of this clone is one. Here the CDR3 DNA reads TGTGCCAGCAGTGAAGGGGGGAGGCAGCCCCAGCATTTT. Protein sequence: CASSEGGRQPQHF. The V and J genes are TRBV2 and TRBJ1-5; a possible D gene is TRBD1 (5 bases). The CDR3 is 13 amino acids. The germline CDR1 and CDR2 sequences are SNHLY and FYNNEI. V was clipped by 1 base and J by 7 bases, with 8 bases between them.

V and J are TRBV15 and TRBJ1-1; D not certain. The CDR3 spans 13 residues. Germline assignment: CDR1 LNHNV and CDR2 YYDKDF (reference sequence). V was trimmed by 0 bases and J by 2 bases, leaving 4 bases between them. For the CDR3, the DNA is TGTGCCACCAGCAGAGATCATAACACTGAAGCTTTCTTT. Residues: CATSRDHNTEAFF.

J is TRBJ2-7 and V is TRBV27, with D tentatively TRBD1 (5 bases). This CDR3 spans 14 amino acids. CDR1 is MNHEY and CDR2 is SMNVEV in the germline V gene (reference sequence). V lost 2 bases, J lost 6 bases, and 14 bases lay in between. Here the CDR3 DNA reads TGTGCCAGCAGTTTACGGGTAGGACAAAGCGAGCAGTACGTC. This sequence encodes CASSLRVGQSEQYV.

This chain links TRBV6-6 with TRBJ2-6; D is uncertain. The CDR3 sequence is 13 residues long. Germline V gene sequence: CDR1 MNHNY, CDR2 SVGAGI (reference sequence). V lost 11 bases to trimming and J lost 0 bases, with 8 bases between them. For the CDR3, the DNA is TGTGCCGTCACAGTCTCTGGGGCCAACGTCCTGACTTTC. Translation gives CAVTVSGANVLTF.

CDR3 region: CASSPSRGMRETEAFF. The CDR3 DNA reads as TGTGCCAGCTCACCGAGCAGGGGGATGAGGGAAACTGAAGCTTTCTTT. V and J are TRBV18 and TRBJ1-1; TRBD1 agrees at 7 bases. The CDR3 is 16 amino acids. Germline loops: CDR1 KGHSH, CDR2 LQKENI. V dropped 3 bases and J dropped 5; count of bases not matched to a gene: 12.

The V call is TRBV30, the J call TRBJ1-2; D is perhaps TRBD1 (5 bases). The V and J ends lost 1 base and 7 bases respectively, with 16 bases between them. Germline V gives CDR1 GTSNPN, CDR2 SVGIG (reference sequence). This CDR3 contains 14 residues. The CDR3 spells CAWSDGAQGLGYTF. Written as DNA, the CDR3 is TGTGCCTGGAGTGATGGGGCCCAGGGTCTTGGCTACACCTTC.

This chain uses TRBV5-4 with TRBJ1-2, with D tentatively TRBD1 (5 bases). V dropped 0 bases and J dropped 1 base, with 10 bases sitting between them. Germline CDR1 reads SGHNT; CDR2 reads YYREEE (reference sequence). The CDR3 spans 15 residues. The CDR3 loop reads CASSLAGGLNYGYTF. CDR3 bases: TGTGCCAGCAGCTTGGCTGGGGGACTTAACTATGGCTACACCTTC. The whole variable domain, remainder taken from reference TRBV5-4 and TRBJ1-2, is ETGVTQSPTHLIKTRGQQVTLRCSSQSGHNTVSWYQQALGQGPQFIFQYYREEENGRGNFPPRFSGLQFPNYSSELNVNALELDDSALYLCASSLAGGLNYGYTFGSGTRLTVV.

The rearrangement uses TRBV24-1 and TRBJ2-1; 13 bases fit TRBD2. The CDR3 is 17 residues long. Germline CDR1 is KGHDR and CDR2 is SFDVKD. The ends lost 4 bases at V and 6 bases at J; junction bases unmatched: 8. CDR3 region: CATSDPGTSGKSNEQFF. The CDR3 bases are TGTGCCACCAGTGACCCTGGGACTAGCGGGAAAAGCAATGAGCAGTTCTTC.

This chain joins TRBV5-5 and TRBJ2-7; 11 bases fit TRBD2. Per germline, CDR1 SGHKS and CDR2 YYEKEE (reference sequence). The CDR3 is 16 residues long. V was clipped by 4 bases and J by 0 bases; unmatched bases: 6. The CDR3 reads CASSPRLAGSSYEQYV. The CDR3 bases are TGTGCCAGCAGCCCTCGACTAGCGGGAAGCTCCTACGAGCAGTACGTC.

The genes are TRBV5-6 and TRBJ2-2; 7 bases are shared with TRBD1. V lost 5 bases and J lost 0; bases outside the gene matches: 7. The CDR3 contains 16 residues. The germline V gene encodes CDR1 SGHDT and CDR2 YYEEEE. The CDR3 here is CASRSTGDTNTGELFF. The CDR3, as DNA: TGTGCCAGCAGATCCACAGGGGATACGAACACCGGGGAGCTGTTTTTT.

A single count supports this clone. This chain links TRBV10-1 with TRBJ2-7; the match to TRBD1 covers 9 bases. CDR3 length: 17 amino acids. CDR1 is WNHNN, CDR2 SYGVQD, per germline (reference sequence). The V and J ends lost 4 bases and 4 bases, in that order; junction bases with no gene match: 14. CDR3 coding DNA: TGCGCCAGCAGTGGCGTGCTCTCCGGGACAGGGTTGTACGAGCAGTACTTC. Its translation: CASSGVLSGTGLYEQYF.